Presented here are 14 T cell receptor beta chains from one specimen sequenced in a study of sequential checkpoint blockade in melanoma. This table comes from immunoSEQ multiplex PCR, and its TCRdb copy is limited to in-frame clones, with some not included. This sample has about 28,000 clones, with approximately 88% found just once. Treatment reported: randomized to nivolumab then ipilimumab (arm A) or the reverse (arm B). Here the sequenced sample was CD8+ T cells sorted from blood (inferred from file names), taken from a patient given nivolumab and ipilimumab in sequence. The receptors stem from a human donor with melanoma.

V usage is TRBV19 and J usage is TRBJ1-5; a possible D gene is TRBD1 (5 bases). Deletions cut 3 bases from V and 1 base from J, with 7 bases between. CDR1 and CDR2 from the germline V gene are LNHDA and SQIVND (reference sequence). This CDR3 region has 14 residues. The CDR3 protein is CASSMGPSNQPQHF. As DNA, the CDR3 is TGTGCCAGTAGTATGGGGCCGAGCAATCAGCCCCAGCATTTT.

V usage is TRBV2 and J usage is TRBJ1-1; D is uncertain. Trimming stripped 0 bases from V and 1 base from J, with 9 bases between. Germline V CDR1 and CDR2: SNHLY, FYNNEI. CDR3 size: 15 residues. CDR3 in amino acids: CASSEALRGNTEAFF. The CDR3 DNA is TGTGCCAGCAGTGAAGCGCTTCGAGGGAACACTGAAGCTTTCTTT. Looking up the rest from reference TRBV2 and TRBJ1-1 gives the full variable domain: EPEVTQTPSHQVTQMGQEVILRCVPISNHLYFYWYRQILGQKVEFLVSFYNNEISEKSEIFDDQFSVERPDGSNFTLKIRSTKLEDSAMYFCASSEALRGNTEAFFGQGTRLTVV.

V gene TRBV10-3 combines with J gene TRBJ2-7; TRBD1 aligns across 7 bases. Germline V gene data show CDR1 as ENHRY and CDR2 as SYGVKD. The CDR3 runs to 13 residues. V lost 5 bases to trimming and J lost 3 bases; unmatched junction nucleotides: 4. The CDR3 loop reads CAISLGTDYEQYV. The CDR3 nucleotides read TGTGCCATCAGTCTCGGGACAGACTACGAGCAGTACGTC.

The chain employs TRBV4-2 and TRBJ2-1; D remains unclear. Germline-derived CDR1 and CDR2 are LGHNA and YNFKEQ. Trimming removed 5 bases at V and 0 bases at J, with 11 bases between. The CDR3 totals 15 residues. CDR3 loop: CASSVDKPSYNEQFF. The CDR3 DNA reads as TGTGCCAGCAGCGTTGACAAGCCCTCCTACAATGAGCAGTTCTTC.

The CDR3 sequence is CASSPTGGLVNEQFF. CDR3 DNA: TGTGCCAGCAGCCCTACAGGGGGCCTGGTTAATGAGCAGTTCTTC. The chain employs TRBV7-3 and TRBJ2-1; 9 bases align to TRBD1. Per germline, CDR1 SGHTA and CDR2 FQGTGA. The CDR3 spans 15 residues. Losses at the gene ends were 5 bases for V and 7 bases for J; bases not matched to a gene: 9. Full variable domain (remainder filled in from reference TRBV7-3 and TRBJ2-1): GAGVSQTPSNKVTEKGKYVELRCDPISGHTALYWYRQSLGQGPEFLIYFQGTGAADDSGLPNDRFFAVRPEGSVSTLKIQRTERGDSAVYLCASSPTGGLVNEQFFGPGTRLTVL.

This chain uses TRBV4-2 with TRBJ2-5, with 11 bases matching TRBD2. The J call may not be correct, given that the DNA end is closer to TRBJ2-7. Germline-derived CDR1 and CDR2 are LGHNA and YNFKEQ. CDR3 length equals 15 residues. In DNA form, the CDR3 reads TGTGCCAGCAGCCTCGGGACTAGCGGCTCCTACGAGCAGTACTTC. It is translated as CASSLGTSGSYEQYF.

The chain carries TRBV6-5 and TRBJ2-7, with TRBD1 matching 9 bases. Germline CDR1 and CDR2: MNHEY and SVGAGI. The V segment lost 5 bases and the J segment 3 bases; nucleotides outside the gene matches: 8. There are 15 residues in the CDR3. The CDR3 here is CASSSNRGPFYEQYF. In DNA form, the CDR3 reads TGTGCCAGCAGTAGCAACAGGGGGCCATTCTACGAGCAGTACTTC.

The V and J genes are TRBV5-1 and TRBJ2-1, with TRBD2 identical over 12 bases. Germline V gives CDR1 SGHRS, CDR2 YFSETQ. With 4 bases clipped from V and 7 bases from J, the junction kept 6 bases outside the gene matches. The CDR3 is made up of 15 amino acids. The CDR3 DNA reads as TGCGCCAGCAGCCCCCGGACTAGCGGGGTGAATGAGCAGTTCTTC. Amino acid sequence: CASSPRTSGVNEQFF.

The rearrangement links TRBV4-1 to TRBJ1-2, with D possibly being TRBD1 (6 bases). The CDR3 runs to 15 residues. The germline CDR1 and CDR2 sequences are MGHRA and YSYEKL. The V gene lost 0 bases and the J gene lost 2 bases, with 10 bases spanning the gap. CDR3 sequence: CASSQDAGANYGYTF. The CDR3 region has the DNA TGCGCCAGCAGCCAAGATGCAGGGGCCAACTATGGCTACACCTTC.

The gene calls are TRBV5-6 and TRBJ2-5; TRBD1 aligns across 10 bases. The CDR3 extends over 12 amino acids. V trimming: 9 bases; J trimming: 4 bases; junction bases outside the gene matches: 3. Germline CDR1 SGHDT, CDR2 YYEEEE. Written as DNA, the CDR3 is TGTGCCACCGGGACAGGGGCAGAGACCCAGTACTTC. Translation: CATGTGAETQYF.

The genes are TRBV28 and TRBJ1-1; unclear D gene. Trimming left V 5 bases short and J 1 base short, with 11 bases between. CDR1 is MDHEN, CDR2 SYDVKM, per germline. CDR3 length equals 14 residues. CDR3 amino acids: CASSPRLENTEAFF. The CDR3, as DNA: TGTGCCAGCAGTCCGCGACTTGAGAACACTGAAGCTTTCTTT.

This chain connects TRBV19 to TRBJ2-4; 7 bases map to TRBD1. V gave up 9 bases and J gave up 5 bases; unmatched junction bases: 4. The germline V gene encodes CDR1 LNHDA and CDR2 SQIVND (reference sequence). The CDR3 has 12 amino acids. CDR3 DNA sequence: TGTGCCAGCGGGACAGCTCAAAACATTCAGTACTTC. This sequence encodes CASGTAQNIQYF. The full variable domain, with the rest looked up from reference TRBV19 and TRBJ2-4, is DGGITQSPKYLFRKEGQNVTLSCEQNLNHDAMYWYRQDPGQGLRLIYYSQIVNDFQKGDIAEGYSVSREKKESFPLTVTSAQKNPTAFYLCASGTAQNIQYFGAGTRLSVL.

The chain combines TRBV5-4 with TRBJ2-5; D call uncertain. Germline CDR1 is SGHNT and CDR2 is YYREEE (reference sequence). The CDR3 covers 12 residues. V was shortened by 0 bases and J by 5 bases, with 5 bases between the two germline ends. The CDR3 DNA follows: TGTGCCAGCAGCTTGGTAGAGGAGACCCAGTACTTC. The encoded protein is CASSLVEETQYF.

The rearrangement links TRBV6-1 to TRBJ1-5; the D is unclear. The germline V and J ends were trimmed by 2 bases and 0 bases, with 11 bases remaining between them. The germline V gene encodes CDR1 MNHNS and CDR2 SASEGT. CDR3 length: 16 residues. The CDR3 DNA sequence: TGTGCCAGCAGTGAAATAGGAGGATATAGCAATCAGCCCCAGCATTTT. This encodes CASSEIGGYSNQPQHF.